This T cell receptor (beta chain) was documented in a study of CD8+ T cells in alopecia areata (dated by TCRdb to between 2017 and 2018). About the full investigation: The treated patients, all with moderate-to-severe alopecia areata, were enrolled in an open-label pilot trial of oral tofacitinib given at 5 to 10 mg twice daily. The RNA source kit depended on sample type: the PAXgene miRNA kit for fixed scalp, the miRNeasy kit for PBMCs, and the RNeasy kit for mouse skin. TCRbeta CDR3 regions were amplified by immunoSEQ multiplex PCR with 35 Vbeta forward and 13 Jbeta reverse primers. In both human patients and the C3H/HeJ mouse model, the study applied high-throughput TCRbeta sequencing to look at T cell clonal expansion in alopecia areata. Patients received tofacitinib for 6 to 18 months and were then followed off drug for 6 months to check for delayed response and recurrence. On the human side, TCRbeta sequencing was run on scalp tissue and on sorted CD4+ and CD8+ peripheral blood T cells from healthy controls and from alopecia areata patients with either patchy or totalis/universalis disease. Biopsies were taken from tofacitinib-treated patients at baseline and again at 4 and 24 weeks into treatment, and several of those patients also had a later scalp biopsy. Scalp clonality was compared across normal scalp (n=4), patchy alopecia areata scalp (n=8), and alopecia totalis/universalis scalp (n=8). Study-level results and caveats: Lesional scalp, especially in alopecia totalis/universalis, showed higher clonality and more expanded CD8+ clones than normal scalp, suggesting antigenic drive. Shared TCR sequences between patients were less evident than in mice, which may be partly attributable to HLA diversity in the patient population. Scalp TCR repertoire analysis is complicated because resident alphabeta T cells in normal human skin are also sequenced, whereas mouse skin is dominated by gammadelta T cells.

Read against the paper, the sample's time point label means: baseline before oral tofacitinib. Peripheral blood and lesional scalp punch biopsies were obtained from patients with alopecia areata. PBMCs were isolated by density centrifugation and stained for CD3, CD4 and CD8, after which CD4+ and CD8+ T cells were sorted on a FACSAria. Regarding this clone: The clone's antigen remains unknown. Base-call qualities are not available, and no considerably larger clone is one nucleotide away.

The method was the immunoSEQ multiplex PCR assay. For TCR sequencing, RNA was extracted from every sample and reverse transcribed into cDNA to serve as template. First-strand cDNA was synthesized with SuperScript III using a 2:1 mix of oligo-dT and random hexamers. Amplification bias was assessed with a synthetic immune receptor repertoire, and residual bias was removed computationally. The paper's data handling went like this. After raw reads were preprocessed to remove errors, the CDR3 was defined following IMGT conventions as running from the conserved cysteine to phenylalanine. Clonality was calculated as 1 minus Shannon entropy normalized by log2 of the number of productive unique TCRs. Whether each scalp clone was CD4 or CD8 was inferred by checking scalp TCRbeta sequences against the CD4 and CD8 repertoires from sorted blood. The table comes from immuneACCESS by way of TCRdb, which keeps in-frame sequences with V and J called. Part of the clones is missing from these tables; in studies checked, under half for an unresolved V gene and the rest for unknown reasons. V, J and clone size reflect that table, while D and trimming were determined from the DNA. The sample table holds almost 250,000 clones, of which about two thirds were seen once. The leading ten clones occupy 0.95% to 1.5% of the sample.

CDR1 and CDR2 (MNHEY, SVGAGI) derive from the germline V gene. V trim: 6 bases; J trim: 9 bases; unmatched bases: 10. The CDR3 goes from the cysteine to the phenylalanine over 14 residues. Of the read, only the CDR3 DNA is kept; its 42 bases are in frame from base 1. The starting material was CD4+ T cells sorted from blood, obtained at week 0. The sequence derives from a human donor with alopecia areata. Recombination connected TRBV6-5 to TRBJ1-5; TRBD1 matches 8 bases in the middle. The DNA sequence is TGTGCCAGCAGACCGACAGGGGTAAGGGGGCCCCAGCATTTT. Its product reads: CASRPTGVRGPQHF.